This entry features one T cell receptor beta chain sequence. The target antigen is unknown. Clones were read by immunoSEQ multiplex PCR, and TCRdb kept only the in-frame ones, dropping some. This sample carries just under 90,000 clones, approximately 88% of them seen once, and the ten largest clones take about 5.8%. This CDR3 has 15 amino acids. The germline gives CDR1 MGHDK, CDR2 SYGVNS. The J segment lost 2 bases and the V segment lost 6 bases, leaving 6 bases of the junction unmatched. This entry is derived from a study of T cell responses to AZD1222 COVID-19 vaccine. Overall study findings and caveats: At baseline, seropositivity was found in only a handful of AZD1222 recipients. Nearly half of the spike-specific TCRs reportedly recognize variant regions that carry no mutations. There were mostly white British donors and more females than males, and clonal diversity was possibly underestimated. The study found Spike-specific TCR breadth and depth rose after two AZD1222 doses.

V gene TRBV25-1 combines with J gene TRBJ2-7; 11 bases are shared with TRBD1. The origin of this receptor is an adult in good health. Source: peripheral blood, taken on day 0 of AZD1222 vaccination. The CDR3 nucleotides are TGTGCCAGCAGCTCACCGGGACAGGGGGCCTACGAGCAGTACTTC. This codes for CASSSPGQGAYEQYF.